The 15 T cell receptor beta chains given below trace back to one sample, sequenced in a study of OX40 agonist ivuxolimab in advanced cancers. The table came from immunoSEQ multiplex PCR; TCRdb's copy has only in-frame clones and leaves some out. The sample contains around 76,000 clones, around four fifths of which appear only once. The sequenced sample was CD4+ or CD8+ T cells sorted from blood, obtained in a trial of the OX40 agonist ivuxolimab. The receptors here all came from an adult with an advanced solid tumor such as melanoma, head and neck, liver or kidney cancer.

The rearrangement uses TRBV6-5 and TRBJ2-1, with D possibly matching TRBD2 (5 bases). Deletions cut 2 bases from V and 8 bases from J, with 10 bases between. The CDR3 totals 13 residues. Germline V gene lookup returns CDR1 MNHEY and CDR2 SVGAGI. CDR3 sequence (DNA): TGTGCCAGCAGTTACCCCGGACTGCATGAGCAGTTCTTC. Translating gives CASSYPGLHEQFF.

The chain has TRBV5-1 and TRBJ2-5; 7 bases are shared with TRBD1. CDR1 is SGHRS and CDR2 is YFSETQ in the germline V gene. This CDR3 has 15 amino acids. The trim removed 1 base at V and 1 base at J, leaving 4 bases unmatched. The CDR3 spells CASSLNGQAQETQYF. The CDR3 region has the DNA TGCGCCAGCAGCTTGAACGGACAGGCCCAAGAGACCCAGTACTTC.

The CDR3 DNA follows: TGTGCCAGCAGCCCTCGGTTACTAGTTGCAGAGACCCAGTACTTC. This encodes CASSPRLLVAETQYF. V gene TRBV28 combines with J gene TRBJ2-5; a possible D gene is TRBD2 (5 bases). Trimming pared 6 bases from V and 4 bases from J, leaving 18 bases between. CDR3 length: 15 amino acids. The germline gives CDR1 MDHEN, CDR2 SYDVKM.

For the CDR3, the DNA is TGTGCCAGCAGCTTGGCCGGACACAGCGGTGAAAAACTGTTTTTT. Translated, it gives CASSLAGHSGEKLFF. This chain connects TRBV5-8 to TRBJ1-4, with D possibly being TRBD1 (5 bases). Germline V lookup: CDR1 SGHTS, CDR2 YDEGEE. Trimming left V 0 bases short and J 7 bases short, with 13 bases between. The CDR3 is 15 amino acids.

As DNA, the CDR3 is TGTGCCAGCAGTCCAAGGGGGCCAAACGAGCAGTACTTC. The encoded protein is CASSPRGPNEQYF. V usage is TRBV14 and J usage is TRBJ2-7; 7 nucleotides line up with TRBD1. Germline V lookup: CDR1 SGHDN, CDR2 FVKESK. Trimming cost V 6 bases and J 5 bases; bases outside gene matches: 7. The CDR3 spans 13 residues.

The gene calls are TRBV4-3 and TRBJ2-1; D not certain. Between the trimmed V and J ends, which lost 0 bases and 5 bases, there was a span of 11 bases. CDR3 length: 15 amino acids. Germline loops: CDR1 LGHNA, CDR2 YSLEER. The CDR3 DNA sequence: TGCGCCAGCAGCCAAGATATCGGTCCTGACAATGAGCAGTTCTTC. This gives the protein CASSQDIGPDNEQFF.

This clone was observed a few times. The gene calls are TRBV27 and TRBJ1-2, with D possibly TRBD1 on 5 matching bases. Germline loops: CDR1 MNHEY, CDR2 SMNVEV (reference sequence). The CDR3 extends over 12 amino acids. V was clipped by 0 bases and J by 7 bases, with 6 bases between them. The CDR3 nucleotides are TGTGCCAGCAGTTTATCAGGGGTTGGCTACACCTTC. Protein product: CASSLSGVGYTF.

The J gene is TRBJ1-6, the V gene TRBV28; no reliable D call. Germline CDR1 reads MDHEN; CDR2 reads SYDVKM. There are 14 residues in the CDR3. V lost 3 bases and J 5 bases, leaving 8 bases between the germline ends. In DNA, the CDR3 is TGTGCCAGCAGTTTGATACGGGATAATTCACCCCTCCACTTT. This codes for CASSLIRDNSPLHF.

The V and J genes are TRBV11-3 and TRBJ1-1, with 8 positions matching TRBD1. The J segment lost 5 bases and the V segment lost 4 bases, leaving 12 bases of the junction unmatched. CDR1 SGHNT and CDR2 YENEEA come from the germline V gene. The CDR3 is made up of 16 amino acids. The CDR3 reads CASSYGQGIAGTEAFF. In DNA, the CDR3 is TGTGCCAGCAGCTATGGACAGGGTATAGCGGGAACTGAAGCTTTCTTT.

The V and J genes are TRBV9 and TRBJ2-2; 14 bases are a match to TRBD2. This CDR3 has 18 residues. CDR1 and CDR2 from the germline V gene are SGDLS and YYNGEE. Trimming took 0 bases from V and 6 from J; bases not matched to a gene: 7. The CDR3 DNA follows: TGTGCCAGCAGCGTAGAGGGACTAGCGGGAGAGGTGGCCGGGGAGCTGTTTTTT. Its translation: CASSVEGLAGEVAGELFF.

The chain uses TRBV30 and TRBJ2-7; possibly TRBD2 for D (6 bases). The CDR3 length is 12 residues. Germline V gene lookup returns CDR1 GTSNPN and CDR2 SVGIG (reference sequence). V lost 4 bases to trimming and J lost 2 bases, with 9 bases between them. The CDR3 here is CAWTRGTYEQYF. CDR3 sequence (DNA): TGTGCCTGGACGCGGGGCACCTACGAGCAGTACTTC.

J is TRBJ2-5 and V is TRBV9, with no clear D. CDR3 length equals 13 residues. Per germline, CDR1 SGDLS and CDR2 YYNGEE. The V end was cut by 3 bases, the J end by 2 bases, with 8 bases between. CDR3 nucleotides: TGTGCCAGCAGCGCAGGACCTCAAGAGACCCAGTACTTC. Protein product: CASSAGPQETQYF.

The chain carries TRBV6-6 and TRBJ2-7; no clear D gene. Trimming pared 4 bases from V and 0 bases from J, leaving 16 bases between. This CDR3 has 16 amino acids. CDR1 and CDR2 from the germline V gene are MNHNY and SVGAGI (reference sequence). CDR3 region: CASSSVARVSSYEQYV. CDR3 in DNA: TGTGCCAGCAGTTCCGTTGCCCGGGTCTCCTCCTACGAGCAGTACGTC.

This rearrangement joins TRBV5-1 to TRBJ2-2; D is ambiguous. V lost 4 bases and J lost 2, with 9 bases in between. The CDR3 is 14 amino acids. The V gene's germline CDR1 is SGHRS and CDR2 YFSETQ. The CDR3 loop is CASSEWDNTGELFF. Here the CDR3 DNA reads TGCGCCAGCAGCGAGTGGGATAACACCGGGGAGCTGTTTTTT.

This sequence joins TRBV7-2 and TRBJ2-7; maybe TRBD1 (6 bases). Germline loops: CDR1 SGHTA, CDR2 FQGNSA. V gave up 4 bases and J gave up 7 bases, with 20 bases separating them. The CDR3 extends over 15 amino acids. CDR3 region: CASSSVKTGFREQYV. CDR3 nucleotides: TGTGCCAGCAGCTCCGTTAAAACAGGGTTTAGAGAGCAGTACGTC.